This T cell receptor beta chain was recovered during a study of OX40 agonist ivuxolimab in advanced cancers. Regarding the study in general: Ivuxolimab, which targeted the costimulatory receptor OX40 (CD134), was an agonistic, fully human IgG2 monoclonal antibody. Intravenous ivuxolimab was administered to patients every 2 weeks at six dose levels: 0.01, 0.1, 0.3, 1.5, 3 and 10 mg/kg. Of the approximately 54 dose-escalation patients, hepatocellular carcinoma was present in approximately 20, melanoma in roughly 15, renal cell carcinoma in 9 and head and neck cancer in 9. In the dose-escalation cohort, around four fifths of patients were male, and the mean age was around 60 years, with a range of about 23 to 85. Prior anti-PD-1, anti-PD-L1 or anti-CTLA-4 therapy was permitted, and 40% of dose-escalation patients had received checkpoint inhibitors. Partial responses occurred in three dose-escalation patients: two with cutaneous melanoma and one with hepatocellular carcinoma. The purpose of peripheral TCRbeta sequencing was to test whether ivuxolimab changed TCR sequence diversity and led to clonal T-cell expansion. The paper reports the monotherapy dose-escalation portion (N ≈ 50 patients) of the phase I ivuxolimab trial. The paper as a whole reports these results and caveats: After ivuxolimab, expanded clones were on average more numerous among CD8+ T cells than among CD4+ T cells. In the 0.1-3.0 mg/kg groups, partial responders were among the patients with the lowest normalized peripheral clonal expansion, particularly in CD8+ T cells. Low levels of normalized T-cell clonal expansion were also seen in some patients who did not respond. Which antigens the clonally expanded peripheral T cells were specific for was not determined. At doses from 0.1 to 3.0 mg/kg, clonal expansion was seen in both CD4+ and CD8+ blood T cells between baseline and week 6.

The germline V gene provides CDR1 MDHEN and CDR2 SYDVKM. The CDR3 goes from the cysteine to the phenylalanine over 13 residues. Solely the CDR3 DNA is kept, with 39 bases framed from the first base. The V end gives up 5 bases and the J end 3 bases, leaving 3 bases in the junction not matched to a gene. Genomic DNA was extracted from sorted cells for sequencing of the TCRbeta CDR3 region. TCRbeta CDR3 regions were sequenced using the immunoSEQ Assay. In TCRdb, the immuneACCESS table is reduced to in-frame sequences with V and J assigned. These tables do not hold every clone; where another copy was compared, an unresolved V gene accounts for under half, and the others remain unexplained. In this sample the table shows roughly 40,000 clones, approximately 85% of which occur a single time. The ten largest clones take up 18% of the sample. Patients with autoimmune disease history or receiving systemic immunosuppression were excluded from the trial. Peripheral blood for TCR sequencing was drawn from every dose cohort at baseline, at cycle 4 day 1 and at cycle 7 day 1. Samples came from an open-label, multicenter, first-in-human phase I dose-escalation trial of ivuxolimab. Adults with locally advanced or metastatic melanoma, renal cell carcinoma, hepatocellular carcinoma or head and neck squamous cell carcinoma were enrolled in the trial. Before TCR sequencing, CD4+ T cells and CD8+ T cells were sorted from peripheral blood as separate populations.

Worth noting for this clone: Its target antigen remains unknown. No quality values exist for individual bases; no much larger clone is one base distant.

The sequence joins TRBV28 to TRBJ2-7; 8 of the junction bases match TRBD2. The receptor's source is an adult with an advanced solid tumor such as melanoma, head and neck, liver or kidney cancer. The sequencing here drew on CD4+ or CD8+ T cells sorted from blood, taken in a trial of the OX40 agonist ivuxolimab. CDR3 region: CASSTGLVYEQYF. The nucleotides read TGTGCCAGCAGTACGGGACTAGTCTACGAGCAGTACTTC.